This TCR beta chain originates from a study of blood T cells in healthy people across ages. A sample-barcoded 5' primer and a J-beta primer mix were used in a second PCR of about 7 to 12 cycles. Each CDR3 protein gets one entry after TCRdb re-called the 5' RACE reads with MiXCR. The sample contains 1.2 million to 1.5 million distinct CDR3 sequences, 59% of which appear only once. CDR3 length: 16 amino acids. Germline CDR1 and CDR2: MNHEY and SVGEGT. Deletions cut 5 bases from V and 4 bases from J, with 18 bases between. The receptor was derived from a man between 18 and 29 years old in good health. The chain employs TRBV6-2 or TRBV6-3 and TRBJ2-1, with TRBD1 as a possible D gene (5 bases). Sequencing was performed on blood. The CDR3 reads CASSRQDTIFYNEQFF. CDR3 in DNA: TGTGCCAGCAGTCGGCAGGACACGATCTTTTACAATGAGCAGTTCTTC.